The clone carrying this T cell receptor (beta chain) was observed at least ten times. This sample was taken from a study of blood T cells in healthy people across ages. With 4 bases removed from V and 7 bases from J, the gap between germline ends came to 12 bases. The CDR3 has 13 residues. Germline loops: CDR1 SGHRS, CDR2 YFSETQ. A second 7 to 11 cycle PCR used barcoded and J-beta primers. Every cDNA molecule bore a tag from a template-switch adaptor containing 12 random nucleotides. MiXCR, applied by TCRdb to the 5' RACE reads, yields one record per CDR3 protein. In the table there are about 670,000 distinct CDR3 sequences, approximately 52% of which are singletons.

The sequenced sample was blood. The rearrangement joins TRBV5-1 to TRBJ1-5; D unclear. The receptor was derived from a woman of 80 years or more in good health. The CDR3: CASSGSPQQPQHF. CDR3 DNA: TGCGCCAGCAGCGGTTCCCCCCAACAGCCCCAGCATTTT.